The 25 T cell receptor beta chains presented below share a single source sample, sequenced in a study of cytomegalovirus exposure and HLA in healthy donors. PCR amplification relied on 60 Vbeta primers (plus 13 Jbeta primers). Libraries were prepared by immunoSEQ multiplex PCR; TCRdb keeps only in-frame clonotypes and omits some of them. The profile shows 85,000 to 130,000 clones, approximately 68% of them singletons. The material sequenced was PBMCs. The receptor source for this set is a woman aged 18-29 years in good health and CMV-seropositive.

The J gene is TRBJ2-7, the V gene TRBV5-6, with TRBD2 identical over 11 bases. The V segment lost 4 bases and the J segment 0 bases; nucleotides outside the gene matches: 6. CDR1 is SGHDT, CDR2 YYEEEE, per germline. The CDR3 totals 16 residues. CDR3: CASSPMTSGDSYEQYF. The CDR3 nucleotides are TGTGCCAGCAGCCCAATGACTAGCGGGGACTCCTACGAGCAGTACTTC.

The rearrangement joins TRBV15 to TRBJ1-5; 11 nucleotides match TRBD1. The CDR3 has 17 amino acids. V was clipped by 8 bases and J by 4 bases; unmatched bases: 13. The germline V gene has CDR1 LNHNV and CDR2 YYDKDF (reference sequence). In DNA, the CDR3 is TGTGCCACCCAGACCCTGGACAGGGGGCGCATGAATCAGCCCCAGCATTTT. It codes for CATQTLDRGRMNQPQHF.

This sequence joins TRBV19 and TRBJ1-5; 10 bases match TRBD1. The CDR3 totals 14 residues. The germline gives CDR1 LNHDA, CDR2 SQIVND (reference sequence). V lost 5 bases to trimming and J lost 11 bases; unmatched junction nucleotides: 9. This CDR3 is CASSSRQGALSQHF. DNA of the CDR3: TGTGCCAGTAGTTCACGACAGGGGGCCCTTTCCCAGCATTTT.

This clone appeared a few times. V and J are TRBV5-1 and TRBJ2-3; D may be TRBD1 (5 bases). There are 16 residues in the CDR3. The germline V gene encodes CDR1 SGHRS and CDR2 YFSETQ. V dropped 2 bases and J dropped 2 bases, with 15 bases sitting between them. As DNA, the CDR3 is TGCGCCAGCAGCTTCCGGACACAAGATTTCACAGATACGCAGTATTTT. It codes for CASSFRTQDFTDTQYF. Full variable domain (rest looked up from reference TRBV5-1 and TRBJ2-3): KAGVTQTPRYLIKTRGQQVTLSCSPISGHRSVSWYQQTPGQGLQFLFEYFSETQRNKGNFPGRFSGRQFSNSRSEMNVSTLELGDSALYLCASSFRTQDFTDTQYFGPGTRLTVL.

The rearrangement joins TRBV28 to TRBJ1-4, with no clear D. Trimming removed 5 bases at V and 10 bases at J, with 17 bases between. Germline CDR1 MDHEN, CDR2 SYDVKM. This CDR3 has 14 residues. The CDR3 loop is CASSAGSRLGKLFF. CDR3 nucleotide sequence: TGTGCCAGCAGTGCCGGAAGCCGGCTAGGAAAACTGTTTTTT. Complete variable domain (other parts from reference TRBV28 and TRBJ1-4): DVKVTQSSRYLVKRTGEKVFLECVQDMDHENMFWYRQDPGLGLRLIYFSYDVKMKEKGDIPEGYSVSREKKERFSLILESASTNQTSMYLCASSAGSRLGKLFFGSGTQLSVL.

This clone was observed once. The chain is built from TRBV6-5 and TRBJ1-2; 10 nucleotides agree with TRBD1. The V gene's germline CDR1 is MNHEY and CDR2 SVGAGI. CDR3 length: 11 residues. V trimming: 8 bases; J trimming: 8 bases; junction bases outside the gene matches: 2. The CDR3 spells CASGQGDGYTF. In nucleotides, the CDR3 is TGTGCCAGCGGACAGGGGGACGGCTACACCTTC.

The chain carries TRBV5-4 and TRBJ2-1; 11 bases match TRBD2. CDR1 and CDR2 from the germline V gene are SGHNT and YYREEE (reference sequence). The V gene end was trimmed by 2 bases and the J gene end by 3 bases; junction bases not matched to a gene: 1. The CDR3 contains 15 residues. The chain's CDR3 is CASSFGTSGYNEQFF. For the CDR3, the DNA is TGTGCCAGCAGCTTTGGGACTAGCGGCTACAATGAGCAGTTCTTC.

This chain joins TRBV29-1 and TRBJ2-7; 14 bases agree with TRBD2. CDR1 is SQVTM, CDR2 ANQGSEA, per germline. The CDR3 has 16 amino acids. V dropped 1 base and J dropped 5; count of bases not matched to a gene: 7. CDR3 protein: CSVEGWGTSGSNEQYF. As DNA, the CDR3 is TGCAGCGTTGAAGGGTGGGGGACTAGCGGGAGCAACGAGCAGTACTTC.

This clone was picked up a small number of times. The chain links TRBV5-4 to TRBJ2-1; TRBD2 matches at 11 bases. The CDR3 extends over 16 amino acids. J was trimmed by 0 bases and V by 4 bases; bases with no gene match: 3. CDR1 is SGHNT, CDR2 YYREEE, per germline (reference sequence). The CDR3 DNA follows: TGTGCCAGCAGCCCTCTAGCGGGAGGCTCCTACAATGAGCAGTTCTTC. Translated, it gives CASSPLAGGSYNEQFF.

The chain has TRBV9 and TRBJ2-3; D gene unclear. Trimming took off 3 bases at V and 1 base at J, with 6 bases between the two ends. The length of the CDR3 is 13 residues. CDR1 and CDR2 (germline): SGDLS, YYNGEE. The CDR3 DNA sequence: TGTGCCAGCAGCGCACGGGGCACAGATACGCAGTATTTT. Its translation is CASSARGTDTQYF.

The CDR3 region has the DNA TGCGCCAGCAGCTCCGGGGGGCCCGATACGCAGTATTTT. Translating gives CASSSGGPDTQYF. This chain links TRBV5-1 with TRBJ2-3; D is possibly TRBD2 (7 bases). Trimming took off 3 bases at V and 6 bases at J, with 11 bases between the two ends. The CDR3 totals 13 residues. Germline CDR1 is SGHRS and CDR2 is YFSETQ. The full variable domain, its missing parts supplied by reference TRBV5-1 and TRBJ2-3, is KAGVTQTPRYLIKTRGQQVTLSCSPISGHRSVSWYQQTPGQGLQFLFEYFSETQRNKGNFPGRFSGRQFSNSRSEMNVSTLELGDSALYLCASSSGGPDTQYFGPGTRLTVL.

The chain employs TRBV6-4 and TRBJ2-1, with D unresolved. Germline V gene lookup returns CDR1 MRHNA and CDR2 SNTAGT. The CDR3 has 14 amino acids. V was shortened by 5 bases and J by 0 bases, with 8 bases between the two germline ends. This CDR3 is CASSSESSYNEQFF. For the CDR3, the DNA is TGTGCCAGCAGTTCAGAAAGCTCCTACAATGAGCAGTTCTTC.

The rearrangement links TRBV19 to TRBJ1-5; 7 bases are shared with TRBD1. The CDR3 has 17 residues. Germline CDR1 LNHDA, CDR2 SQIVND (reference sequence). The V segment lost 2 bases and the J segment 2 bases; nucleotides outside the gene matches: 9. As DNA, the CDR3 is TGTGCCAGTAGTATAAATACCCCCGACAGGGGCAATCAGCCCCAGCATTTT. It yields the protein CASSINTPDRGNQPQHF.

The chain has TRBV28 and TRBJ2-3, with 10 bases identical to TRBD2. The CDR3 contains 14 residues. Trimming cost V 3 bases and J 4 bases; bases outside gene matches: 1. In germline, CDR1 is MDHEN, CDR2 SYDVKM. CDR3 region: CASSFLAGADTQYF. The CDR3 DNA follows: TGTGCCAGCAGTTTCCTAGCGGGAGCAGATACGCAGTATTTT. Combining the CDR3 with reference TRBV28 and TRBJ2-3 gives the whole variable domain DVKVTQSSRYLVKRTGEKVFLECVQDMDHENMFWYRQDPGLGLRLIYFSYDVKMKEKGDIPEGYSVSREKKERFSLILESASTNQTSMYLCASSFLAGADTQYFGPGTRLTVL.

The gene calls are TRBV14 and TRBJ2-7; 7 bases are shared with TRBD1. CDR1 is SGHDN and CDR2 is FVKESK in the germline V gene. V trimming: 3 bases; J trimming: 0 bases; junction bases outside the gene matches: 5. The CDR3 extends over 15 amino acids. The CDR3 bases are TGTGCCAGCAGCCATGCGACAGGGCTCTCCTACGAGCAGTACTTC. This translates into CASSHATGLSYEQYF. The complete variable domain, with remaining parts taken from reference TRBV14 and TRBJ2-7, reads EAGVTQFPSHSVIEKGQTVTLRCDPISGHDNLYWYRRVMGKEIKFLLHFVKESKQDESGMPNNRFLAERTGGTYSTLKVQPAELEDSGVYFCASSHATGLSYEQYFGPGTRLTVT.

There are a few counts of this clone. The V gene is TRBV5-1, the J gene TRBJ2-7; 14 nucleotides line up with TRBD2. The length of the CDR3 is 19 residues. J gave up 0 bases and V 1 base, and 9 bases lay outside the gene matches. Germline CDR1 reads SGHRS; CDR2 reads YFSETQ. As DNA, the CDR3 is TGCGCCAGCAGCTTGATGTTCCGGACTAGCGGGGGGAGCTCCTACGAGCAGTACTTC. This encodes CASSLMFRTSGGSSYEQYF. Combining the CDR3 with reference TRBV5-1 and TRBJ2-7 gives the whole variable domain KAGVTQTPRYLIKTRGQQVTLSCSPISGHRSVSWYQQTPGQGLQFLFEYFSETQRNKGNFPGRFSGRQFSNSRSEMNVSTLELGDSALYLCASSLMFRTSGGSSYEQYFGPGTRLTVT.

The CDR3 DNA follows: TGTGCCAGCAGCCCTTCCTACGAGCAGTACTTC. Its translation: CASSPSYEQYF. V is TRBV2 and J is TRBJ2-7; D not resolved. The CDR3 runs to 11 residues. Deletions cut 6 bases from V and 1 base from J, with 4 bases between. Germline V CDR1 and CDR2: SNHLY, FYNNEI. The whole variable domain, filled in from reference TRBV2 and TRBJ2-7, reads EPEVTQTPSHQVTQMGQEVILRCVPISNHLYFYWYRQILGQKVEFLVSFYNNEISEKSEIFDDQFSVERPDGSNFTLKIRSTKLEDSAMYFCASSPSYEQYFGPGTRLTVT.

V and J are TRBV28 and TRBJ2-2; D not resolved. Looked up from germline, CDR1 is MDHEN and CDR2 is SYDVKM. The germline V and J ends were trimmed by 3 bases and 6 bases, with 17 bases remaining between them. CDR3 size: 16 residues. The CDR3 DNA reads TGTGCCAGCAGTTTCCAATACTCGATTGCCCCCGGGGAGCTGTTTTTT. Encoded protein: CASSFQYSIAPGELFF. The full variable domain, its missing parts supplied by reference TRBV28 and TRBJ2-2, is DVKVTQSSRYLVKRTGEKVFLECVQDMDHENMFWYRQDPGLGLRLIYFSYDVKMKEKGDIPEGYSVSREKKERFSLILESASTNQTSMYLCASSFQYSIAPGELFFGEGSRLTVL.

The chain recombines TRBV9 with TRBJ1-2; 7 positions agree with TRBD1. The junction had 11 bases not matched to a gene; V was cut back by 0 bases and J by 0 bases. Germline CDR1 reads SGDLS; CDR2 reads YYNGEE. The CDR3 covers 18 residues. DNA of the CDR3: TGTGCCAGCAGCGTAGGGGAATTGACAGGGAGAGCTAACTATGGCTACACCTTC. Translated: CASSVGELTGRANYGYTF. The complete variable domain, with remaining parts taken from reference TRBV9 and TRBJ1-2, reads DSGVTQTPKHLITATGQRVTLRCSPRSGDLSVYWYQQSLDQGLQFLIQYYNGEERAKGNILERFSAQQFPDLHSELNLSSLELGDSALYFCASSVGELTGRANYGYTFGSGTRLTVV.

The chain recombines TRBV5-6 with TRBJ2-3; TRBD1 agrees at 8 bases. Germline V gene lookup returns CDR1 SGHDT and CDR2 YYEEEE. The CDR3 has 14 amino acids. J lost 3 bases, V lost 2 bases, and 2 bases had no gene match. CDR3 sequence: CASSFQGATDTQYF. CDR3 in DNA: TGTGCCAGCAGCTTCCAGGGGGCTACAGATACGCAGTATTTT.

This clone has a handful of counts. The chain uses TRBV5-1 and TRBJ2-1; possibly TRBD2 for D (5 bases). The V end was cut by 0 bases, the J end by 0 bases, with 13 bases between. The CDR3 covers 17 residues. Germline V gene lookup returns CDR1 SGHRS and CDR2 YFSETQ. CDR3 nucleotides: TGCGCCAGCAGCTTGGATGAGGGTTTCAGCTCCTACAATGAGCAGTTCTTC. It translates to CASSLDEGFSSYNEQFF.

The CDR3 spells CATSREGAGTYNEQFF. The CDR3 DNA follows: TGTGCCACCAGCAGAGAAGGAGCGGGAACCTACAATGAGCAGTTCTTC. The rearrangement links TRBV15 to TRBJ2-1, with TRBD2 matching 7 bases. The germline CDR1 and CDR2 sequences are LNHNV and YYDKDF (reference sequence). Unmatched junction bases numbered 4, after V lost 0 bases and J lost 2 bases. The CDR3 totals 16 residues.

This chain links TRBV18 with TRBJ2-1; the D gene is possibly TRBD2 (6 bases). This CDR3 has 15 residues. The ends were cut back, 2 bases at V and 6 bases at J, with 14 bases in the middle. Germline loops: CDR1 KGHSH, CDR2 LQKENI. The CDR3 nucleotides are TGTGCCAGCTCACCATTGCGGGAATTGGGCAATGAGCAGTTCTTC. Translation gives CASSPLRELGNEQFF.

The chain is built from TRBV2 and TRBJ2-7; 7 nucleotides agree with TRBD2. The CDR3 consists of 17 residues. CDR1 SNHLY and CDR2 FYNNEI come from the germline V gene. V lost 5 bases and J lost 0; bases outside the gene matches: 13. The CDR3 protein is CASSSWLGGKVSYEQYF. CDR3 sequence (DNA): TGTGCCAGCAGTTCGTGGTTGGGAGGGAAAGTCTCCTACGAGCAGTACTTC. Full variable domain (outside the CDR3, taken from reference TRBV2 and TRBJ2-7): EPEVTQTPSHQVTQMGQEVILRCVPISNHLYFYWYRQILGQKVEFLVSFYNNEISEKSEIFDDQFSVERPDGSNFTLKIRSTKLEDSAMYFCASSSWLGGKVSYEQYFGPGTRLTVT.

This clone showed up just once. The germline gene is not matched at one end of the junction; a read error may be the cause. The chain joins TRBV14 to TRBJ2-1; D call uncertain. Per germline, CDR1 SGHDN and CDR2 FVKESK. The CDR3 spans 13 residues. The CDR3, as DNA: TGTGCCAGCAGTCAAGGGCTTGACAATGAGCAGTTCTTC. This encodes CASSQGLDNEQFF.